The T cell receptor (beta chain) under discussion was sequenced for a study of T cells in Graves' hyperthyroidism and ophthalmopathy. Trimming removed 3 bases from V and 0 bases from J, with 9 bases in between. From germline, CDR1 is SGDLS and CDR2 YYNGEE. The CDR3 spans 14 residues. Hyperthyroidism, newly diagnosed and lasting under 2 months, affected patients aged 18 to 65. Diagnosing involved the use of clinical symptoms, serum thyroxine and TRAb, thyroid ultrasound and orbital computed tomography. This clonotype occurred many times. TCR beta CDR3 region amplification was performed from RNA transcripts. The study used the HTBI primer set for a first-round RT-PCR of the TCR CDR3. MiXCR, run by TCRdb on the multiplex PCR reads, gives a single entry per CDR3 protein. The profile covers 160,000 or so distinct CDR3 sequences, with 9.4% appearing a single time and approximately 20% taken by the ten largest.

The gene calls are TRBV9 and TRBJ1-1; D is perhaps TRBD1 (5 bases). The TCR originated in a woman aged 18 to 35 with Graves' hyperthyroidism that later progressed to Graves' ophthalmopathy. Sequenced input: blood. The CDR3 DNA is TGTGCCAGCAGCGGGGACGGTTTGAACACTGAAGCTTTCTTT. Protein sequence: CASSGDGLNTEAFF.